This record looks at one T cell receptor (beta chain) sequence and its context. Its antigen target is currently unknown. No base qualities exist here, and no much larger clone lies one base off it. Using the deep immunoSEQ assay, TCR CDR3 regions were amplified from genomic DNA by multiplex PCR. Extracted genomic DNA from each cell subset was spread evenly across all wells of several immunoSEQ 96-well plates, with each plate serving as a replicate. For sorted subsets, each replicate PCR was loaded with roughly 190 ng genomic DNA, equivalent to 30,000 or so T cell genomes. The purified libraries were quantified using a Qubit 3.0 fluorometer, sized with a Bioanalyzer 2100, and then quantified again using the KAPA Library Quantification kit. Every immunoSEQ 96-well plate was sequenced on a dedicated single-read 150-cycle Illumina NextSeq 550 flow cell. In the paper's pipeline: Because the immunoSEQ output included only junctional sequences and no quality scores, the filtering could not be the same as the filtering used for full-length reads. Sequences were annotated with PyIR, a Python wrapper for IgBLAST v1.9, using IMGT germline references to assign V/J genes and CDR3. Reads were removed for weak V/J assignments (E-value above 1e-6), missing CDR3, stop codons, out-of-frame junctions, or ambiguous translated residues. V3J clonotypes were defined as sequences sharing the same inferred V gene, J gene, and CDR3 amino acid sequence. To compute the percentage overlap between repertoires, the number of shared unique clonotypes was divided by the size of the smaller repertoire. Repertoire richness was assessed with RTK rarefaction, the Chao1 estimator, and Recon v2.1 estimates of unobserved clonotypes. Generation probabilities for all TCRbeta clonotypes obtained by the gDNA method from four donors were computed using OLGA. Not all clones reach the TCRdb copy of this immuneACCESS table, which keeps in-frame sequences only. Checked studies attribute under half of the gap to unresolved V genes and leave the rest unexplained. Clone size and the V and J calls come from that table; the DNA yielded D and trimming. The sample includes 80,000 to 100,000 clones, with 60% to 75% observed a single time. Roughly 50% of the sample is in the top ten clones.

This sample is part of a study of shared clonotypes between healthy human individuals (dated by TCRdb to about 2020). Concerning the study at large: A few men and a couple of women, aged 18 to 49 years, made up the cohort. For each donor, three plates each were used for CD4 naive and CD4 memory, two plates were used for CD8 naive, and one plate was used for CD8 memory. The study deeply sequenced blood TCR repertoires of about 5 healthy adults to estimate repertoire size and the extent of clonotype sharing between individuals. Different laboratories and diverse techniques were used to prepare libraries and sequence TCR repertoires, to increase sequencing depth and limit assay-specific biases. Between about 0.9 and 8.9 billion PBMCs per donor were obtained by leukapheresis. What the authors observed across the whole study: The small number of donors limited the genetic and exposure-history diversity represented. About 4.5% of naive CD4, 3.5% of naive CD8, 2.3% of memory CD4, and about 0.4% of memory CD8 clonotypes were shared across a few donors. Even with the large sequencing depth, rarefaction of the sorted-subset datasets indicated that sequencing was incomplete. Only blood was sampled, and tissue TCR repertoires likely differ from those in blood. Pairwise subsampling indicated that sequencing depth was expected to affect the degree of clonotype sharing among donors. Larger estimated clonotype richness was generally found for naive subsets than for memory subsets. Clonotypes shared by all four sorted-subset donors showed higher generation probabilities than non-shared clonotypes.

Donors were healthy HIV-negative adults with no recently reported acute infections or vaccinations. Every donor was a Caucasian adult residing in Nashville, Tennessee, USA. The CD8 memory samples were a combination of magnetically selected CD45RO+ cells and CCR7-negative CD45RA+ effector memory (TemRA) cells. Blood was collected by leukapheresis, and PBMCs were isolated by Ficoll-Histopaque density gradient centrifugation and then cryopreserved in liquid nitrogen vapor phase. Analytical flow cytometry was used to check the purity and quantity of every magnetically sorted T cell population. Genomic DNA was isolated from each sorted fraction and quantified by UV absorbance on a Nanodrop 2000c. The CDR3 contains 15 residues, cysteine and phenylalanine counted. The retained sequence is limited to the CDR3, 45 bases, with the frame set at the first base. For CDR1 and CDR2, the germline V gene lists SGHTA and FQGNSA. Relative to germline, V is 5 bases shorter and J is 2 bases shorter, with 13 bases between their ends.

The chain was built from TRBV7-2 and TRBJ1-3; the D gene assignment is ambiguous. The TCR originated in a man aged 25-45 years in good health. The sample consisted of memory CD8+ T cells sorted from blood. The intended sense of this specimen's cell subset or site label: CD45RO+ cells pooled with CCR7-negative TemRA cells. The nucleotide sequence is given as TGTGCCAGCAGCCCAGTAGGTGGGGCTGGAAACACCATATATTTT. Its product reads: CASSPVGGAGNTIYF.